This T cell receptor (beta chain) was found in a study of Tregs in tolerant kidney transplant recipients. Comments on this clone: Its cognate antigen is unknown.

Study observations and caveats: Biological reproducibility was not directly addressed in this study. Validation in larger populations is needed because few patients were studied. The most relevant donor-specific Treg TCRbeta repertoire apparently came from expansion with activated donor B cells.

The CDR3 has 11 amino acids. Trimming took 5 bases from V and 1 from J, leaving 2 bases between them. Germline assignment: CDR1 ENHRY and CDR2 SYGVKD. The method was immunoSEQ multiplex PCR; TCRdb's version includes in-frame clones alone and lacks a portion of them. In the table there are about 68,000 clones, 84% of which are singletons. Unstimulated Tregs (CD4+CD25+CD127-) and CD4+CD25- non-Tregs were sorted from PBMCs. The sequenced sample consisted of CD4+ T cells from blood. The V gene is TRBV10-3, the J gene TRBJ1-1; D is undetermined. The sequence was obtained from a human donor in good health. The CDR3, as DNA: TGTGCCATCAGTAGGAACACTGAAGCTTTCTTT. It encodes CAISRNTEAFF.